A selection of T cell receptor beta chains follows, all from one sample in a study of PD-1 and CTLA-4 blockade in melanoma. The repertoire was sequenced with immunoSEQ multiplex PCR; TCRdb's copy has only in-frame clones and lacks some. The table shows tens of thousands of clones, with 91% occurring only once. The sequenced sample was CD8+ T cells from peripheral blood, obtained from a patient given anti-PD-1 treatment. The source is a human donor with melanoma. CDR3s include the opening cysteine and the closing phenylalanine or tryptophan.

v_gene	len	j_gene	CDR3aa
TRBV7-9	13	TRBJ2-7	CASKRDGDYEQYF
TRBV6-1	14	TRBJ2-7	CASSEAGGAYEQYF
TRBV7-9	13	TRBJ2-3	CASSFIGTDTQYF
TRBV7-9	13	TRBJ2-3	CASSLESTDTQYF
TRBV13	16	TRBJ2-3	CASSTSTGGLTDTQYF
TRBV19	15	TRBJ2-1	CASTFRAGGGNEQFF
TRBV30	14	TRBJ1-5	CAWSPDRGNQPQHF
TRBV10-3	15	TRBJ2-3	CAISELAGATDTQYF
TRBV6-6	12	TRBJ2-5	CASNGQEETQYF
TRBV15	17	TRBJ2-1	CATSRESLAGGLDEQFF
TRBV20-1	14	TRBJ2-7	CSASRSDETYEQYF
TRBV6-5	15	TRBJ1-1	CASSYSVDSNTEAFF